These 15 T cell receptor beta chains were sequenced from one sample in a study of PD-L1 blockade in urothelial cancer. Time point denoted: peripheral blood 6 weeks after treatment start. Assay used: immunoSEQ multiplex PCR; TCRdb lists only in-frame clones, some missing. The table lists tens of thousands of clones, 75% to 95% of them singletons. Sequencing was performed on PBMCs, taken around atezolizumab (anti-PD-L1) treatment. The origin of the receptors is a man aged 70-80 years with urothelial cancer.

The rearrangement joins TRBV11-2 to TRBJ2-5, with D tentatively TRBD2 (5 bases). The CDR3 runs to 17 residues. V was shortened by 5 bases and J by 4 bases, with 23 bases between the two germline ends. Germline V gene data show CDR1 as SGHAT and CDR2 as FQNNGV. The CDR3 bases are TGTGCCAGCAGCCGACGACTAACTCGTGGCATGGCAGAGACCCAGTACTTC. Translating it yields CASSRRLTRGMAETQYF. Full variable domain (rest looked up from reference TRBV11-2 and TRBJ2-5): EAGVAQSPRYKIIEKRQSVAFWCNPISGHATLYWYQQILGQGPKLLIQFQNNGVVDDSQLPKDRFSAERLKGVDSTLKIQPAKLEDSAVYLCASSRRLTRGMAETQYFGPGTRLLVL.

The CDR3 nucleotides read TGCGCCAGCAGAGGGACTAGCGGGAACACCGGGGAGCTGTTTTTT. Its translation is CASRGTSGNTGELFF. The chain uses TRBV5-1 and TRBJ2-2; 11 bases are a match to TRBD2. This CDR3 has 15 amino acids. CDR1 and CDR2 (germline): SGHRS, YFSETQ. Trimming took 5 bases from V and 1 from J; bases not matched to a gene: 1. Complete variable domain (other parts from reference TRBV5-1 and TRBJ2-2): KAGVTQTPRYLIKTRGQQVTLSCSPISGHRSVSWYQQTPGQGLQFLFEYFSETQRNKGNFPGRFSGRQFSNSRSEMNVSTLELGDSALYLCASRGTSGNTGELFFGEGSRLTVL.

This clone has just one count. This sequence joins TRBV6-5 and TRBJ1-5, with D unclear. This CDR3 spans 13 amino acids. V lost 2 bases and J lost 4, with 6 bases in between. Germline V gives CDR1 MNHEY, CDR2 SVGAGI. CDR3 nucleotide sequence: TGTGCCAGCAGTTACAGCACTAATCAGCCCCAGCATTTT. It codes for CASSYSTNQPQHF.

The rearrangement joins TRBV19 to TRBJ2-3; 8 positions match TRBD2. V lost 6 bases, J lost 4 bases, and 6 bases stayed unmatched. This CDR3 is built from 14 residues. Looked up from germline, CDR1 is LNHDA and CDR2 is SQIVND (reference sequence). The CDR3 reads CASSWGLEADTQYF. CDR3 DNA: TGTGCCAGTAGCTGGGGACTAGAAGCAGATACGCAGTATTTT.

The rearrangement links TRBV12-5 to TRBJ2-3; 7 positions agree with TRBD1. The CDR3 sequence is 15 residues long. Germline V gene sequence: CDR1 LGHNT, CDR2 FRNRAP. The J segment lost 7 bases and the V segment lost 7 bases, leaving 14 bases of the junction unmatched. DNA of the CDR3: TGTGCTAGTGTTCTTTCGACAGGGTACTTGAATACGCAGTATTTT. Its translation: CASVLSTGYLNTQYF.

This rearrangement joins TRBV28 to TRBJ2-5, with 8 bases identical to TRBD2. Germline-derived CDR1 and CDR2 are MDHEN and SYDVKM. The CDR3 runs 16 residues. The V segment lost 5 bases and the J segment 5 bases; nucleotides outside the gene matches: 13. The CDR3 here is CASSMTSAKRGETQYF. The CDR3 DNA is TGTGCCAGCAGTATGACTAGCGCCAAACGAGGGGAGACCCAGTACTTC.

This chain uses TRBV5-1 with TRBJ1-1; D unclear. Germline-derived CDR1 and CDR2 are SGHRS and YFSETQ. V lost 4 bases and J 0 bases, leaving 7 bases between the germline ends. The CDR3 runs 13 residues. In DNA, the CDR3 is TGCGCCAGCAGCCCCTTAATGAACACTGAAGCTTTCTTT. It encodes CASSPLMNTEAFF.

This sequence joins TRBV28 and TRBJ1-5; D ambiguous. The CDR3 spans 16 residues. Germline loops: CDR1 MDHEN, CDR2 SYDVKM. V was shortened by 4 bases and J by 3 bases, with 16 bases between the two germline ends. The CDR3 bases are TGTGCCAGCAGTTATCCAGTCCCAGTAAACAATCAGCCCCAGCATTTT. Protein: CASSYPVPVNNQPQHF.

CDR3 sequence: CASSLASGYKQYF. The CDR3 coding sequence is TGTGCCAGCAGCTTAGCTTCGGGATACAAGCAGTACTTC. The gene calls are TRBV11-2 and TRBJ2-7, with D possibly matching TRBD2 (5 bases). CDR1 is SGHAT and CDR2 is FQNNGV in the germline V gene. Deletions cut 1 base from V and 8 bases from J, with 12 bases between. This CDR3 spans 13 amino acids.

This clone came up once. J is TRBJ1-1 and V is TRBV5-5, with a tentative D call TRBD1 (6 bases). Germline CDR1 is SGHKS and CDR2 is YYEKEE (reference sequence). CDR3 length equals 15 residues. The V end lost 3 bases, the J end lost 1 base, and 13 bases lay between the germline ends. The CDR3 DNA is TGTGCCAGCAGCTGGGGGCAGGGAAGGAACACTGAAGCTTTCTTT. Amino acid sequence: CASSWGQGRNTEAFF.

The chain carries TRBV19 and TRBJ2-3, with 10 bases fitting TRBD2. Trimming at V came to 1 base and at J to 4 bases, leaving 5 bases not matched to a gene. Germline assignment: CDR1 LNHDA and CDR2 SQIVND (reference sequence). CDR3 length: 16 amino acids. The CDR3 reads CASSIGSGRPADTQYF. The CDR3 DNA reads TGTGCCAGTAGTATAGGTAGCGGGAGGCCGGCAGATACGCAGTATTTT.

A few counts support this clone. The rearrangement joins TRBV28 to TRBJ2-7, with 8 bases fitting TRBD2. In germline, CDR1 is MDHEN, CDR2 SYDVKM. Trimming at V came to 6 bases and at J to 0 bases, leaving 22 bases not matched to a gene. The CDR3 spans 20 residues. This CDR3 reads CASSTPWSALLAVSSYEQYF. The CDR3 nucleotides are TGTGCCAGCAGCACCCCATGGTCCGCCTTACTAGCGGTAAGCTCCTACGAGCAGTACTTC.

The chain links TRBV19 to TRBJ1-1; 7 nucleotides match TRBD1. CDR3 length: 14 residues. Germline V CDR1 and CDR2: LNHDA, SQIVND (reference sequence). V trimming: 6 bases; J trimming: 4 bases; junction bases outside the gene matches: 8. CDR3 nucleotide sequence: TGTGCCAGTAGCCGAACAGGGGTGGGCACTGAAGCTTTCTTT. As protein: CASSRTGVGTEAFF.

The genes are TRBV5-1 and TRBJ2-3; tentatively, D is TRBD2 (6 bases). Germline V gene lookup returns CDR1 SGHRS and CDR2 YFSETQ. V was pared by 4 bases and J by 4 bases, with 16 bases between. This CDR3 comprises 15 residues. CDR3 nucleotides: TGCGCCAGCAGCAACCGGGCTAGCGTGGCAGATACGCAGTATTTT. It is translated as CASSNRASVADTQYF.

The genes are TRBV30 and TRBJ2-2; 7 bases line up with TRBD1. The junction had 5 bases not matched to a gene; V was cut back by 3 bases and J by 4 bases. Germline V gives CDR1 GTSNPN, CDR2 SVGIG (reference sequence). This CDR3 region has 14 residues. The CDR3 nucleotides are TGTGCCTGGAGGCAGGGGGTTAGCACCGGGGAGCTGTTTTTT. This encodes CAWRQGVSTGELFF. Using reference TRBV30 and TRBJ2-2 for the parts outside the CDR3, the full variable domain is SQTIHQWPATLVQPVGSPLSLECTVEGTSNPNLYWYRQAAGRGLQLLFYSVGIGQISSEVPQNLSASRPQDRQFILSSKKLLLSDSGFYLCAWRQGVSTGELFFGEGSRLTVL.